This T cell receptor beta chain is drawn from a study of T-cell memory formation after mild COVID-19. Turning to the study itself: The TCR clusters were mostly specific to one donor.

From the 5' RACE reads, TCRdb called clonotypes with MiXCR, one entry per CDR3 protein. This table holds hundreds of thousands of distinct CDR3 sequences, about 20% found once. Study results and limitations: Some responding clones appeared in pre-infection memory, suggesting cross-reactive memory joined. The main location of contracting CD4+ clones was CM and EM, and that of contracting CD8+ clones was EMRA.

The sample holds a few counts of this clonotype. The target antigen is unknown. Per the germline V gene, CDR1 is LNHNV and CDR2 is YYDKDF (reference sequence). Trimming stripped 2 bases from V and 4 bases from J, with 8 bases between. The CDR3 totals 13 residues. Sequencing used PBMCs or a T cell subset sorted from them (not recorded which). This TCR was recovered from an adult woman who had mild COVID-19 (a few samples of this study predate the infection). Cell type and time point are not known. This rearrangement joins TRBV15 to TRBJ2-5, with D possibly TRBD1 on 6 matching bases. The CDR3 is CATSRTGSETQYF. Here the CDR3 DNA reads TGTGCCACCAGCAGAACAGGGTCAGAGACCCAGTACTTC.